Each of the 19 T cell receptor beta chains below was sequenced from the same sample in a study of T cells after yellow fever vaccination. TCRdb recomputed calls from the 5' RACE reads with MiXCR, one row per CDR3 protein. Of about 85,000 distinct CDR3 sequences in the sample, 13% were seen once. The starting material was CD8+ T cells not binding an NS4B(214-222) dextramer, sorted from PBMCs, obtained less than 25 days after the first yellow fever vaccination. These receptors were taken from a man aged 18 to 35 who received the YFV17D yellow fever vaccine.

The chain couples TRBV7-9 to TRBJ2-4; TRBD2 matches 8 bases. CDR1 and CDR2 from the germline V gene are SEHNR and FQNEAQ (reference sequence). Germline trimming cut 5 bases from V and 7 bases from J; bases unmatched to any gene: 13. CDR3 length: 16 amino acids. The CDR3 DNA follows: TGTGCCAGCAGCCACCCGATTACGGGGGGGGAGAACATTCAGTACTTC. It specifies CASSHPITGGENIQYF.

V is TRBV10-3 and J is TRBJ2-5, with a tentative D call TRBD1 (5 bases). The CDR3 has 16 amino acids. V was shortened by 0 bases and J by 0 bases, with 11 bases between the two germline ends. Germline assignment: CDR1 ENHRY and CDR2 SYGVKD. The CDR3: CAISESGHLYQETQYF. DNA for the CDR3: TGTGCCATCAGTGAGTCAGGACACCTGTACCAAGAGACCCAGTACTTC.

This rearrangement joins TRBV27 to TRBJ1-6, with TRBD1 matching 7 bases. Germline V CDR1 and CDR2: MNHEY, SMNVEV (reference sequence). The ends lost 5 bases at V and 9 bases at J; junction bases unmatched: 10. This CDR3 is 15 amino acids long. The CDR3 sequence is CASSLLQGSVSPLHF. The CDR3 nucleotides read TGTGCCAGCAGTCTGCTACAGGGGTCGGTTTCACCCCTCCACTTT.

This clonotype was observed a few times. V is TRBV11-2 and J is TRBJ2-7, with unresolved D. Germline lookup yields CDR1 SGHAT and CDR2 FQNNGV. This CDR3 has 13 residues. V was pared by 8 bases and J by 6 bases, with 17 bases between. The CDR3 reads CASEPVERPEQYF. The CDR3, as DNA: TGTGCCAGCGAGCCCGTGGAGCGTCCCGAGCAGTACTTC.

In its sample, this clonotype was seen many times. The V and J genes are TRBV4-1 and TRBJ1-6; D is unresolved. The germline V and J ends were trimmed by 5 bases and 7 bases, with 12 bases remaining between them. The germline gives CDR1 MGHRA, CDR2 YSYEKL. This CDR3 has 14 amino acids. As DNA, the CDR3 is TGCGCCAGCAGCTCCTGGAAGGTGAATTCACCCCTCCACTTT. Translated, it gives CASSSWKVNSPLHF.

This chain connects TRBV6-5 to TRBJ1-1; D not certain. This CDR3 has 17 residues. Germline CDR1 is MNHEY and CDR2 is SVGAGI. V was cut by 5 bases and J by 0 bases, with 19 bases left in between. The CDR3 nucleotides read TGTGCCAGCAGTCCCCGAGACCTCCGGGCCGTGAACACTGAAGCTTTCTTT. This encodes CASSPRDLRAVNTEAFF.

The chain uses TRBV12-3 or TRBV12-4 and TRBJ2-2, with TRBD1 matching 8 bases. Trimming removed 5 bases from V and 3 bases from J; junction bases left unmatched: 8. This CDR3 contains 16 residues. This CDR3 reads CASSAQDREDTGELFF. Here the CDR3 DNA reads TGTGCCAGCAGTGCCCAGGACAGGGAGGACACCGGGGAGCTGTTTTTT.

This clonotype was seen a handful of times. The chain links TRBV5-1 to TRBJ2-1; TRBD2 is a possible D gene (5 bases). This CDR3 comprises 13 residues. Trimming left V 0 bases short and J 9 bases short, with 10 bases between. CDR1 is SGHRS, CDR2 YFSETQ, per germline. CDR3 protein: CASSLETNIEQFF. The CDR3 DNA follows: TGCGCCAGCAGCTTGGAGACTAATATTGAGCAGTTCTTC. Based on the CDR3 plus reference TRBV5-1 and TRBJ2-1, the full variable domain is KAGVTQTPRYLIKTRGQQVTLSCSPISGHRSVSWYQQTPGQGLQFLFEYFSETQRNKGNFPGRFSGRQFSNSRSEMNVSTLELGDSALYLCASSLETNIEQFFGPGTRLTVL.

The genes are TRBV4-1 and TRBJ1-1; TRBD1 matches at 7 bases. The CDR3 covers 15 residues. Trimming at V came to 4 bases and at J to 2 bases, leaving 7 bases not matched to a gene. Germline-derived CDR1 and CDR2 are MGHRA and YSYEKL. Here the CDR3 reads CASSRPRDSNTEAFF. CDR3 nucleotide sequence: TGCGCCAGCAGCCGCCCCCGGGACAGTAACACTGAAGCTTTCTTT.

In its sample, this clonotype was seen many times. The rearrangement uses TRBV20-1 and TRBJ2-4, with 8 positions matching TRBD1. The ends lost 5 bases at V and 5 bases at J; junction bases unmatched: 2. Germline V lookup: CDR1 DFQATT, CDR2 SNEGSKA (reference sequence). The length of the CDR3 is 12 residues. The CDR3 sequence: CSAQDRENIQYF. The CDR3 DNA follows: TGCAGTGCTCAGGACAGGGAAAACATTCAGTACTTC.

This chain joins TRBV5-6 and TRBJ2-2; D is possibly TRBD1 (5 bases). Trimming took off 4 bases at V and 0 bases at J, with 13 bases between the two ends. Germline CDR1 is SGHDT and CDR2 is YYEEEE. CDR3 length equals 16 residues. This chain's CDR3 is CASSLTEPANTGELFF. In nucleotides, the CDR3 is TGTGCCAGCAGCCTGACAGAGCCCGCGAACACCGGGGAGCTGTTTTTT. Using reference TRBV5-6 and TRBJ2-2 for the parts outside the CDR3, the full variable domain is DAGVTQSPTHLIKTRGQQVTLRCSPKSGHDTVSWYQQALGQGPQFIFQYYEEEERQRGNFPDRFSGHQFPNYSSELNVNALLLGDSALYLCASSLTEPANTGELFFGEGSRLTVL.

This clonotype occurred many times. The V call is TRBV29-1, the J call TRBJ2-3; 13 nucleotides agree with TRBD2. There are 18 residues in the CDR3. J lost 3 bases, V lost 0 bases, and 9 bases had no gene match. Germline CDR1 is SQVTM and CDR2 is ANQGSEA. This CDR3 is CSVEEWTSGGRATDTQYF. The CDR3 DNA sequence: TGCAGCGTTGAAGAATGGACTAGCGGGGGCCGGGCGACAGATACGCAGTATTTT.

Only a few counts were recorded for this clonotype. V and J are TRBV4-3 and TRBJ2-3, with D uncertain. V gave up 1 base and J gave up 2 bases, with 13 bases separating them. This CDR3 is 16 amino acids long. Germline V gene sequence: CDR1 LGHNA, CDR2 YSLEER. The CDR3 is CASSQGPPFDTDTQYF. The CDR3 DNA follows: TGCGCCAGCAGCCAAGGGCCACCCTTCGACACAGATACGCAGTATTTT.

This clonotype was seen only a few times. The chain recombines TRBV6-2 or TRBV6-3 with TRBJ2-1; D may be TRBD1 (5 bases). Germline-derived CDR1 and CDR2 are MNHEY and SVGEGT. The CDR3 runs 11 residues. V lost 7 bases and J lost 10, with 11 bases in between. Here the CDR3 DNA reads TGTGCCAGCACCCATGGGGCCGAGCAGTTCTTC. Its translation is CASTHGAEQFF.

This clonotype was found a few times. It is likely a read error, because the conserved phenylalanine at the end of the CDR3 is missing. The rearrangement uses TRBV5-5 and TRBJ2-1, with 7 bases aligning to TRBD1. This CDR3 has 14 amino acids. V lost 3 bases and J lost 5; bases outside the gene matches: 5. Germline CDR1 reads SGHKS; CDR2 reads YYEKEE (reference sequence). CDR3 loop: CASSWFTGDNEQFS. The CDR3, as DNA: TGTGCCAGCAGCTGGTTTACAGGGGACAATGAGCAGTTCTCC.

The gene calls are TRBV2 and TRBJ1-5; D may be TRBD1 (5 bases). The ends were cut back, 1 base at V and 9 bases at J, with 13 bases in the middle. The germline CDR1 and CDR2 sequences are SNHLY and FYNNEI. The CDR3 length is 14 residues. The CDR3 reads CASSEEAGPPPQHF. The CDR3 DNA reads TGTGCCAGCAGTGAAGAGGCGGGGCCCCCGCCCCAGCATTTT.

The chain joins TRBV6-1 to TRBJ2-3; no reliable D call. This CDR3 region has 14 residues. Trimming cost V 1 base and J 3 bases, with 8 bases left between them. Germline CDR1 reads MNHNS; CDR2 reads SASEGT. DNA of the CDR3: TGTGCCAGCAGTGAAGTTCTGGGGACAGATACGCAGTATTTT. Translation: CASSEVLGTDTQYF.

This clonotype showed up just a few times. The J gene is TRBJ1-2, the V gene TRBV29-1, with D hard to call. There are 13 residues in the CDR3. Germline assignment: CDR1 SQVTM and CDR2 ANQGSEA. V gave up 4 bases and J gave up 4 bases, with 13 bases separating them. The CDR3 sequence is CSVVSVNSYGYTF. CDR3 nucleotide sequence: TGCAGCGTTGTATCGGTGAACTCCTATGGCTACACCTTC.

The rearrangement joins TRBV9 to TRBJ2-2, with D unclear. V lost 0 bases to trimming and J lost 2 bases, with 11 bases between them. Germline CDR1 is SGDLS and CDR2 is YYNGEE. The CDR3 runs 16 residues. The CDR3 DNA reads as TGTGCCAGCAGCGTAGAGGCAGGACCAAACACCGGGGAGCTGTTTTTT. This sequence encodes CASSVEAGPNTGELFF.